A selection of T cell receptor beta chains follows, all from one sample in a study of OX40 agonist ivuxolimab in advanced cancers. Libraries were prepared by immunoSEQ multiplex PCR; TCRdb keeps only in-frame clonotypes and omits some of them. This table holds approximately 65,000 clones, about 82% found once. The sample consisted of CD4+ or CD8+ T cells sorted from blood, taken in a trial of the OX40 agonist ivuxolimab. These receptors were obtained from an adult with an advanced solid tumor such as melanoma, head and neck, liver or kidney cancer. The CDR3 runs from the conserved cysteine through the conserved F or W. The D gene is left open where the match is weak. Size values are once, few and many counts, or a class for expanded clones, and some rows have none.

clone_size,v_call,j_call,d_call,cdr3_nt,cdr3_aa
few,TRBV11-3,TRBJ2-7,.,TGTGCCAGCAGCCCCCCGCGGGGCGAGCAGTACTTC,CASSPPRGEQYF
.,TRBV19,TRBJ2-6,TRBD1,TGTGCCAGTAGTACGGGACAGTTATGGACTGGGGCCAACGTCCTGACTTTC,CASSTGQLWTGANVLTF
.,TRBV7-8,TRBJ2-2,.,TGTGCCAGCAGCCAGTGGGGGGCCTCGCAACACGGGGAGCTGTTTTTT,CASSQWGASQHGELFF
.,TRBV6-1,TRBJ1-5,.,TGTGCCAGCAGTGAACTTGGCAGATTCAATCAGCCCCAGCATTTT,CASSELGRFNQPQHF
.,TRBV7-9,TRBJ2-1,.,TGTGCCAGCAGACCCCCGGGACTCAGTACCCAGTTCTTC,CASRPPGLSTQFF
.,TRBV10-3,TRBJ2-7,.,TGTGCCATCAGTCCCGGGACACCGGACCTCTACGAGCAGTACTTC,CAISPGTPDLYEQYF
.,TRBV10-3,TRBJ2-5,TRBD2,TGTGCCATCAGTGATAGGGGGACTAGCGGGGCTCAAGAGACCCAGTACTTC,CAISDRGTSGAQETQYF
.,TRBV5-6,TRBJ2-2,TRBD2,TGTGCCAGCAGCTTGCTAGCGGGAACCGGGGAGCTGTTTTTT,CASSLLAGTGELFF
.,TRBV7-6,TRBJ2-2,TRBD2,TGTGCCAGCAGCACACTAGCGGGAGTGCCCGGGGAGCTGTTTTTT,CASSTLAGVPGELFF
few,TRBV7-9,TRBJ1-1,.,TGTGCCAGCAGCTTAGTCCAGCTCGAAGCTTTCTTT,CASSLVQLEAFF
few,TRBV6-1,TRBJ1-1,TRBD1,TGTGCCAGCAGTGGATGGGACAGGGGGCGAGGGAACACTGAAGCTTTCTTT,CASSGWDRGRGNTEAFF
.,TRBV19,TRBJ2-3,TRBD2,TGTGCCAGTAGTATAGGGGGGGGACGGCCCCCAGATACGCAGTATTTT,CASSIGGGRPPDTQYF
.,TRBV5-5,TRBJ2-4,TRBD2,TGTGCCAGCAGCTTCCGACTAGCGGGCGGACGTCTAGCCAAAAACATTCAGTACTTC,CASSFRLAGGRLAKNIQYF
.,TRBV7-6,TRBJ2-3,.,TGTGCCAGCAGCCTTACACTTCTCTGGACGGGAAGCACAGATACGCAGTATTTT,CASSLTLLWTGSTDTQYF
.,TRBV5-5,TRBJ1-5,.,TGTGCCAGCAGCTTGAACAGCAATCAGCCCCAGCATTTT,CASSLNSNQPQHF
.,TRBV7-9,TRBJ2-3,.,TGTGCCAGCAGCTTAGGCCCAGATACGCAGTATTTT,CASSLGPDTQYF
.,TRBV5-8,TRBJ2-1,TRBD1,TGTGCCAGCAGCCGTGGACAGGGCGACGATGAGCAGTTCTTC,CASSRGQGDDEQFF
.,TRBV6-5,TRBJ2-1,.,TGTGCCAGCAGTTATGAGGGGTCCTACAATGAGCAGTTCTTC,CASSYEGSYNEQFF
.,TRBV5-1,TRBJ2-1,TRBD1,TGCGCCAGCAGCTTACTCGGGGGGACAGGGACCTACAATGAGCAGTTCTTC,CASSLLGGTGTYNEQFF
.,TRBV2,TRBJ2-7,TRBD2,TGTGCCAGCAGTGGGGATAGCGGGACCCACGAGCAGTACTTC,CASSGDSGTHEQYF
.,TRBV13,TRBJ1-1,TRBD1,TGTGCCAGCAGCGCACATCCAGGGGGTAGGGACACTGAAGCTTTCTTT,CASSAHPGGRDTEAFF
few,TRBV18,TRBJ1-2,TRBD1,TGTGCCAGCTCACCCCCTGGACAGGGAGGCTATGGCTACACCTTC,CASSPPGQGGYGYTF
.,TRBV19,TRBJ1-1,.,TGTGCCAGTAGTACCGAGACAGGGAACACTGAAGCTTTCTTT,CASSTETGNTEAFF
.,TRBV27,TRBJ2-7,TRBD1,TGTGCCAGCAGTTCGACAGGGGCTTTCTTCTACGAGCAGTACTTC,CASSSTGAFFYEQYF
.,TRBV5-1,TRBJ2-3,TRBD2,TGCGCCAGCAGCTTCGGGTTAGCGGGAGATGGGGCAGATACGCAGTATTTT,CASSFGLAGDGADTQYF
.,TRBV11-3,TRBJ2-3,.,TGTGCCAGCAGCCCCGGGTTTACGGGGAGCACAGATACGCAGTATTTT,CASSPGFTGSTDTQYF
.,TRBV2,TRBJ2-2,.,TGTGCCAGCAGTGCGGGTCTCAACACCGGGGAGCTGTTTTTT,CASSAGLNTGELFF
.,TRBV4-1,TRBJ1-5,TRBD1,TGCGCCAGCAGCCAAGGACAGGGCGACAATCAGCCCCAGCATTTT,CASSQGQGDNQPQHF
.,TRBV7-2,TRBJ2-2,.,TGTGCCAGCGTTCCGGAGGGCAGGAACACCGGGGAGCTGTTTTTT,CASVPEGRNTGELFF
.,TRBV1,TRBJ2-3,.,TGCACCAGCAGCGAGCAGGGACTAGCGGGGGCTATCACAGATACGCAGTATTTT,CTSSEQGLAGAITDTQYF
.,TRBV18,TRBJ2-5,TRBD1,TGTGCCAGCTCACCAGGGACAGGGACTGAGACCCAGTACTTC,CASSPGTGTETQYF
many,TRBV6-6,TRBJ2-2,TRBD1,TGTGCCAGCAGCGTAGCTGGACAGGGCTTCGGGGAGCTGTTTTTT,CASSVAGQGFGELFF
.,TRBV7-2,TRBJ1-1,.,TGTGCCAGCCTATTGGGGCAGGGGAACACTGAAGCTTTCTTT,CASLLGQGNTEAFF
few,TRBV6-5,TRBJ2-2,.,TGTGCCAGCAGTGATACGAACACCGGGGAGCTGTTTTTT,CASSDTNTGELFF
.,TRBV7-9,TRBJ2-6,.,TGTGCCAGCCCGCAGGGGGGAGCCTCTGGGGCCAACGTCCTGACTTTC,CASPQGGASGANVLTF
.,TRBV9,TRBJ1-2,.,TGTGCCAGCAGCGTAGGGGCAGGTTCGGCGAACTATGGCTACACCTTC,CASSVGAGSANYGYTF
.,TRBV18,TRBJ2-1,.,TGTGCCAGCTCACCCGCGGGACAGTACAATGAGCAGTTCTTC,CASSPAGQYNEQFF
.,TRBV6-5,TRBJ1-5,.,TGTGCCAGCAGCCAGACTTCTCTTGGGACTCAGCCCCAGCATTTT,CASSQTSLGTQPQHF
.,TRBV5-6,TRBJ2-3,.,TGTGCCAGCAGCTTGTGGGGCCCCACAGATACGCAGTATTTT,CASSLWGPTDTQYF
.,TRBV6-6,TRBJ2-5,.,TGTGCCAGCAGCCCCTTAGGGGGAGAGACCCAGTACTTC,CASSPLGGETQYF
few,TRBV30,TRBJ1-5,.,TGTGCCTGGAGTAAAGGCAAAGGGCAGCCCCAGCATTTT,CAWSKGKGQPQHF
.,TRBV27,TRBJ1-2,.,TGTGCCAGCAAGCGGGCAGGGGACTATGGCTACACCTTC,CASKRAGDYGYTF
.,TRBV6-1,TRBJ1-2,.,TGTGCCAGCAGTGCATCTAGCTATGGCTACACCTTC,CASSASSYGYTF
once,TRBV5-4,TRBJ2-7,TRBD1,TGTGCCAGCAGCCAAGAGTCGGGACAGGGTTTCGAGCAGTACTTC,CASSQESGQGFEQYF
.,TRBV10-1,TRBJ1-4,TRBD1,TGCGCCAGCAGTCGGGACAGGGGGAGCGAAAAACTGTTTTTT,CASSRDRGSEKLFF
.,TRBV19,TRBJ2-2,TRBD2,TGTGCCAGTATGGGACTAGCGGGCGACACCGGGGAGCTGTTTTTT,CASMGLAGDTGELFF
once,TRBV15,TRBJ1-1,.,TGTGCCACCAGCAGGGCTGACGGAGATGGGACTGAAGCTTTCTTT,CATSRADGDGTEAFF
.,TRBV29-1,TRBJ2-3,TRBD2,TGCAGCGTTGAAAGCGGGAAAGGCACAGATACGCAGTATTTT,CSVESGKGTDTQYF
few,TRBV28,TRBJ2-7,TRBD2,TGTGCCAGCAGTTCGGGGGGGGCCGCATCTTCCTACGAGCAGTACTTC,CASSSGGAASSYEQYF
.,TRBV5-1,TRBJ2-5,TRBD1,TGCGCCAGCAGCTTAGGGACAGCGCAAGAGACCCAGTACTTC,CASSLGTAQETQYF
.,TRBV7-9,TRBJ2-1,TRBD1,TGTGCCAGCAGTCTACAGGGGATTGAGCAGTTCTTC,CASSLQGIEQFF
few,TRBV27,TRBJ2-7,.,TGTGCCAGCAGCACCCGTGGGAGGAAGGTCGAGCAGTACTTC,CASSTRGRKVEQYF
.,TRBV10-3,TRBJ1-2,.,TGTGCCATCACGGAGGGGCTTTACTATGGCTACACCTTC,CAITEGLYYGYTF